The rows below give T cell receptor beta chains drawn from one sample of a study of blood T cell repertoires in COVID-19. Produced via immunoSEQ multiplex PCR; TCRdb's table is partial and in-frame only. The sample contains about 180,000 clones, about 81% of which appear only once. Material: peripheral blood. These receptors all stem from a woman aged 80 or over with COVID-19, enrolled during active disease. Each CDR3 is given with its conserved first and last residue.

>TRBV10-3
CAISDNSLSGETQYF
>TRBV6-5
CASSQTGGGHNEQFF
>TRBV18
CASSPNPRQKGYTF
>TRBV28
CASSQGGQVQPQHF
>TRBV5-1
CASSFAPLADTQYF
>TRBV15
CATSRDPQTNQPQHF
>TRBV6-5
CASTPGVSYNEQFF
>TRBV2
CASTSTGTSGSSYNEQFF
>TRBV7-9
CASTYRRGTEAFF
>TRBV29-1
CSVLPSGYQETQYF
>TRBV5-1
CASVPAGASNTGELFF
>TRBV6-6
CASTPRGQFEAFF
>TRBV7-6
CASSHSPSGANVLTF
>TRBV20-1
CSASRGRRGVYEQYF
>TRBV5-6
CASSLGLAGHYEQYF
>TRBV21-1
CASSKEGTGGNEKLFF
>TRBV6-2/TRBV6-3
CASSYFRTEQETQYF
>TRBV6-5
CASSIDMYEQYF
>TRBV2
CASSAGTYEQYF
>TRBV27
CASSFGRAYEQYF
>TRBV6-2/TRBV6-3
CASSSRLHGEKLFF
>TRBV19
CASSTQGAAYNSPLHF
>TRBV7-6
CASSLVGLAGPDTQYF
>TRBV10-3
CAIGQKNQPQHF
>TRBV18
CASSSGTGHSPLHF
>TRBV7-9
CASSLTRFGNNEQFF
>TRBV4-1
CASSQDHPGQLNQPQHF
>TRBV11-3
CASSFARSYNSPLHF
>TRBV5-6
CASRGAGTNEKLFF
>TRBV2
CASSWGQDNSPLHF
>TRBV7-9
CASSNQGRENEKLFF
>TRBV9
CASSPWDRGRETQYF
>TRBV7-2
CASSFSSGGTDTQYF
>TRBV12-1
CASILGTSGGRFSYEQYF
>TRBV9
CASSVVDGRFPYNEQFF
>TRBV5-8
CASSLWDGGYEQYF
>TRBV6-2/TRBV6-3
CASSYPSLAPIAGGPTDTQYF
>TRBV19
CVSKGPPSGTGALYEQYF
>TRBV9
CASSAYSRDNEQFF
>TRBV5-1
CASSTGTDTQYF